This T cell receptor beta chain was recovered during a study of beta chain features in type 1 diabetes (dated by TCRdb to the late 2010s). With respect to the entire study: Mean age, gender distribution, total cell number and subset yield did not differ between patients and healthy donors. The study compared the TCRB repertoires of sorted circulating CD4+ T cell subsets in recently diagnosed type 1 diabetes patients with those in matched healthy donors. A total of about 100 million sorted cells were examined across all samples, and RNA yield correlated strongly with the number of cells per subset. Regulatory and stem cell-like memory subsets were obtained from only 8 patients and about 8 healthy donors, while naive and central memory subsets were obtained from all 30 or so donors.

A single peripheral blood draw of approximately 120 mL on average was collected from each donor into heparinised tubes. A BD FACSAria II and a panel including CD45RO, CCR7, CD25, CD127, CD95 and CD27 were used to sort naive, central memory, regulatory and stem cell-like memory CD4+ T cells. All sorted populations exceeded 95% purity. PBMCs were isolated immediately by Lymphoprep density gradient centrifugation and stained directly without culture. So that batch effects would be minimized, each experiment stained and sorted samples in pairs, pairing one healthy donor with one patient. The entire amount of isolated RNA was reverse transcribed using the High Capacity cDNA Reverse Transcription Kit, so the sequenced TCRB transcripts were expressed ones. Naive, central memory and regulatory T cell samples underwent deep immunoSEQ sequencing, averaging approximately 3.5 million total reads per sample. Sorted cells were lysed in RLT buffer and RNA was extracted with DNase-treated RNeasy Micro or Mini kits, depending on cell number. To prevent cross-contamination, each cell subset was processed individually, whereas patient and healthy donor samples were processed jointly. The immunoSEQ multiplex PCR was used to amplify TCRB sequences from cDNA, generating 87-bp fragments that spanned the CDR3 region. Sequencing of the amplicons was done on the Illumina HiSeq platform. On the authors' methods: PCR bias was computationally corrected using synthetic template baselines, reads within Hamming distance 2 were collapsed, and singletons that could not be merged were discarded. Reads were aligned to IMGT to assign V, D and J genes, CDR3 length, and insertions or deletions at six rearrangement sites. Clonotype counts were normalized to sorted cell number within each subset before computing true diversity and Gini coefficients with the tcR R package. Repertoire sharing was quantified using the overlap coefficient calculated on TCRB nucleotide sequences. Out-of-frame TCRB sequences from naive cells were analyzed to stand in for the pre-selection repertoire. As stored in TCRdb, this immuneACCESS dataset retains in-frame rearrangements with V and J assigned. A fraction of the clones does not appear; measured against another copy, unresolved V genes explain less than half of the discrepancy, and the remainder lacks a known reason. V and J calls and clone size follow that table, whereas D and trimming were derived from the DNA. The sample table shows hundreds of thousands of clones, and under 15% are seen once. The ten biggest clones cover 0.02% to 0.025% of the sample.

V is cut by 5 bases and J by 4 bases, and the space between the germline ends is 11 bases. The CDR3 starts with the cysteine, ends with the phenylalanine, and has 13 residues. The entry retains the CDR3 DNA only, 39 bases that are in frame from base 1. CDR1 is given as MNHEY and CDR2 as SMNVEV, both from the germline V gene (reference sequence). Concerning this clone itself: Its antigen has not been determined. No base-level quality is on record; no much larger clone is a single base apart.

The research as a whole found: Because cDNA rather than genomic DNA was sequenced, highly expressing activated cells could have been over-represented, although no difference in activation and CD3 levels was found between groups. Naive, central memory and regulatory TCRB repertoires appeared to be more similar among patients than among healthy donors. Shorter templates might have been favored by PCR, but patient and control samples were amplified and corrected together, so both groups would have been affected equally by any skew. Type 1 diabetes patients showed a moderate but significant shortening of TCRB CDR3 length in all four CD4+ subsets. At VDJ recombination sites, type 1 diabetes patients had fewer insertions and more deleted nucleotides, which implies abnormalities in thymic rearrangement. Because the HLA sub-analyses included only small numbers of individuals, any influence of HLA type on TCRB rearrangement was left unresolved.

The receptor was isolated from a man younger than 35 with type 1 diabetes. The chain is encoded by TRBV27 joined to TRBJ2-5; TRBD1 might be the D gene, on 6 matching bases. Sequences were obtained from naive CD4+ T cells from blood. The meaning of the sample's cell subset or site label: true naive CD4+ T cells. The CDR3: CASSLVGGETQYF. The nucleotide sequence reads TGTGCCAGCAGTCTAGTAGGGGGAGAGACCCAGTACTTC.